The 5 T cell receptor beta chains below come from one sample, sequenced in a study of blood T cell repertoires in COVID-19. Assay: immunoSEQ multiplex PCR; the TCRdb copy retains only in-frame clones and omits some. In the table there are fewer than 110,000 clones, about 89% of which are singletons. The specimen sequenced was peripheral blood. The receptors were sampled from a woman aged 30 to 39 with acute or convalescent COVID-19.

This rearrangement joins TRBV15 to TRBJ1-2; D may be TRBD1 (6 bases). The V and J ends lost 3 bases and 6 bases respectively, with 14 bases between them. The CDR3 has 14 residues. Germline V gene lookup returns CDR1 LNHNV and CDR2 YYDKDF (reference sequence). CDR3 protein: CATSSPTGYDGYTF. DNA for the CDR3: TGTGCCACCAGCAGCCCAACAGGGTACGATGGCTACACCTTC.

J is TRBJ1-6 and V is TRBV27; 8 nucleotides line up with TRBD1. CDR1 MNHEY and CDR2 SMNVEV come from the germline V gene (reference sequence). V lost 6 bases, J lost 4 bases, and 8 bases stayed unmatched. The CDR3 totals 16 residues. The CDR3 sequence is CASSQGANLYNSPLHF. In DNA form, the CDR3 reads TGTGCCAGCAGCCAGGGGGCCAACCTGTATAATTCACCCCTCCACTTT.

The chain recombines TRBV7-9 with TRBJ2-7; TRBD1 aligns across 7 bases. Germline CDR1 reads SEHNR; CDR2 reads FQNEAQ (reference sequence). The CDR3 runs 16 residues. Germline trimming cut 8 bases from V and 0 bases from J; bases unmatched to any gene: 13. Here the CDR3 reads CASHPPTGPPSYEQYF. The CDR3 nucleotides read TGTGCCAGCCACCCCCCGACAGGGCCCCCCTCCTACGAGCAGTACTTC.

This sequence joins TRBV10-3 and TRBJ1-2; a possible D gene is TRBD1 (6 bases). CDR1 is ENHRY, CDR2 SYGVKD, per germline. The CDR3 has 13 residues. The germline V and J ends were trimmed by 4 bases and 1 base, with 7 bases remaining between them. This chain's CDR3 is CAISGRGNYGYTF. The CDR3 DNA reads as TGTGCCATCAGTGGCAGGGGTAACTATGGCTACACCTTC.

A single count supports this clone. The chain has TRBV9 and TRBJ1-4; 7 bases map to TRBD1. This CDR3 comprises 17 residues. V lost 0 bases, J lost 8 bases, and 13 bases stayed unmatched. Per the germline V gene, CDR1 is SGDLS and CDR2 is YYNGEE. CDR3 sequence: CASSVGEGTVAGEKLFF. The CDR3 DNA follows: TGTGCCAGCAGCGTAGGAGAGGGGACAGTGGCGGGAGAAAAACTGTTTTTT.